This T cell receptor beta chain is drawn from a study of cytomegalovirus exposure and HLA in healthy donors. Points from the study as a whole: Further analysis, carried out later, found HLA-associated TCR beta chains more clonally expanded than equally common other chains.

As concerns this clone: Antigen specificity is unknown.

At sampling all donors were nominally healthy, likely with unrecorded immune exposures. Germline CDR1 is SGHTA and CDR2 is FQGTGA. The CDR3 contains 13 residues. V gave up 5 bases and J gave up 6 bases; unmatched junction bases: 6. The PCR was carried out with 60 Vbeta primers and 13 Jbeta primers. Some clones are missing from TCRdb's copy, which holds only in-frame ones; the method was immunoSEQ multiplex PCR. The table has about 230,000 clones, over 65% seen once. This sequence joins TRBV7-3 and TRBJ1-2; TRBD1 agrees at 7 bases. Sequencing input: PBMCs. The clonotype comes from a human donor in good health. Here the CDR3 DNA reads TGTGCCAGCAGCCAGACAGGGATCGATGGCTACACCTTC. It codes for CASSQTGIDGYTF.